This T cell receptor beta chain stems from a study of T cell responses to AZD1222 COVID-19 vaccine. V was clipped by 2 bases and J by 5 bases, with 10 bases between them. This CDR3 has 14 residues. Germline lookup yields CDR1 MNHNS and CDR2 SASEGT. Repertoires were generated with immunoSEQ multiplex PCR, while TCRdb's copy carries only in-frame clones and drops some. The sample comprises 150,000 to 200,000 clones, approximately 95% of which are singletons, and about 4% rests with the top ten. Findings and limits, study-wide: At baseline, just 5 or 6 AZD1222 recipients tested seropositive. Repertoire collection took place solely once the T cell response had peaked.

In this sample, this clone turned up many times. The antigen is unknown. The receptor was derived from an adult in good health. The specimen comprised peripheral blood, sampled on day 0 of AZD1222 vaccination. This chain connects TRBV6-1 to TRBJ2-1, with a possible D match to TRBD1 (6 bases). The CDR3 region is CASSEQDSHNEQFF. CDR3 sequence (DNA): TGTGCCAGCAGTGAACAGGACAGCCACAATGAGCAGTTCTTC.